Listed here are 27 T cell receptor beta chains from one sample, sequenced in a study of control samples from healthy donors and cancer patients (dated by TCRdb to the early 2020s). The library came from the immunoSEQ multiplex PCR assay. What TCRdb holds here is the immuneACCESS table cut down to in-frame rearrangements. Part of the clones is not present; checked against another copy, under half of the missing clones reflect an unresolved V gene, and the others are unexplained. This sample holds tens of thousands of clones; under 90% were observed only once. About 9.9% of the sample lies in the top ten. Sequences were obtained from PBMCs. These TCRs come from a woman in her 50s with colorectal cancer.

The chain employs TRBV6-5 and TRBJ1-4, with a tentative D call TRBD1 (6 bases). The V gene's germline CDR1 is MNHEY and CDR2 SVGAGI. The CDR3 runs 15 residues. Trimming left V 0 bases short and J 5 bases short, with 10 bases between. CDR3 nucleotide sequence: TGTGCCAGCAGTTACTCTTCCCAGGGGAATGAAAAACTGTTTTTT. Translated, it gives CASSYSSQGNEKLFF.

The rearrangement uses TRBV6-4 and TRBJ2-1; 8 bases line up with TRBD2. The V gene's germline CDR1 is MRHNA and CDR2 SNTAGT. This CDR3 has 15 amino acids. J gave up 5 bases and V 3 bases, and 6 bases lay outside the gene matches. CDR3 nucleotides: TGTGCCAGCAGTGAAGAACTAGCGGACAACAATGAGCAGTTCTTC. This translates into CASSEELADNNEQFF.

The chain combines TRBV27 with TRBJ1-5; D perhaps matches TRBD1 (5 bases). The CDR3 contains 14 residues. CDR1 is MNHEY and CDR2 is SMNVEV in the germline V gene (reference sequence). The germline V and J ends were trimmed by 6 bases and 1 base, with 10 bases remaining between them. CDR3 sequence: CASRPWGSNQPQHF. The CDR3 DNA follows: TGTGCCAGCAGACCTTGGGGGAGCAATCAGCCCCAGCATTTT.

V and J are TRBV18 and TRBJ2-1; TRBD1 or TRBD2 may be the D gene (5 bases each). V was trimmed by 6 bases and J by 7 bases, leaving 19 bases between them. Germline V gene data show CDR1 as KGHSH and CDR2 as LQKENI. The CDR3 sequence is 15 residues long. The CDR3 sequence is CASSSWGTDKNEQFF. Written as DNA, the CDR3 is TGTGCCAGCTCTTCTTGGGGGACGGATAAGAATGAGCAGTTCTTC.

V usage is TRBV12-5 and J usage is TRBJ2-1; D unclear. Germline V gene lookup returns CDR1 LGHNT and CDR2 FRNRAP. V gave up 1 base and J gave up 8 bases, with 15 bases separating them. The CDR3 has 15 residues. DNA for the CDR3: TGTGCTAGTGGTTTGGAACCAGGAGCCCGGCATGAGCAGTTCTTC. This gives the protein CASGLEPGARHEQFF.

The V call is TRBV5-5, the J call TRBJ2-7; tentatively, D is TRBD1 or TRBD2 (5 bases each). Per the germline V gene, CDR1 is SGHKS and CDR2 is YYEKEE (reference sequence). The germline V and J ends were trimmed by 4 bases and 12 bases, with 17 bases remaining between them. The CDR3 length is 12 residues. The CDR3 DNA sequence: TGTGCCAGCAGCACGGAAGCCGGGACGGCGTACGTC. Protein product: CASSTEAGTAYV.

Only a few counts were recorded for this clone. This sequence joins TRBV7-9 and TRBJ1-1, with 8 bases that match TRBD1. CDR3 length: 14 residues. Trimming cost V 4 bases and J 3 bases; bases outside gene matches: 4. The V gene's germline CDR1 is SEHNR and CDR2 FQNEAQ (reference sequence). In nucleotides, the CDR3 is TGTGCCAGCAGCTCTCAGGGGGCATACACTGAAGCTTTCTTT. Residues: CASSSQGAYTEAFF. Filled out from reference TRBV7-9 and TRBJ1-1, the complete variable domain reads DTGVSQNPRHKITKRGQNVTFRCDPISEHNRLYWYRQTLGQGPEFLTYFQNEAQLEKSRLLSDRFSAERPKGSFSTLEIQRTEQGDSAMYLCASSSQGAYTEAFFGQGTRLTVV.

V and J are TRBV19 and TRBJ1-3; D uncertain. The CDR3 extends over 15 amino acids. Germline lookup yields CDR1 LNHDA and CDR2 SQIVND (reference sequence). V lost 5 bases to trimming and J lost 0 bases, with 11 bases between them. The CDR3 sequence is CASSPDISSGNTIYF. In nucleotides, the CDR3 is TGTGCCAGTAGTCCAGACATAAGCTCTGGAAACACCATATATTTT.

The chain uses TRBV5-6 and TRBJ2-1, with D maybe TRBD1 (5 bases). Trimming pared 8 bases from V and 8 bases from J, leaving 11 bases between. CDR1 SGHDT and CDR2 YYEEEE come from the germline V gene. This CDR3 contains 11 residues. CDR3 nucleotides: TGTGCCAGTTATATCAGGGATGAGCAGTTCTTC. Its translation is CASYIRDEQFF.

The V call is TRBV19, the J call TRBJ2-1; D unclear. The CDR3 totals 14 residues. Germline CDR1 is LNHDA and CDR2 is SQIVND (reference sequence). Between the trimmed V and J ends, which lost 6 bases and 0 bases, there was a span of 9 bases. The CDR3 here is CASSREDSYNEQFF. CDR3 sequence (DNA): TGTGCCAGTAGCCGTGAGGACTCCTACAATGAGCAGTTCTTC.

V is TRBV4-2 and J is TRBJ2-5; a weak D match, TRBD2 (6 bases). Trimming took 0 bases from V and 1 from J, leaving 12 bases between them. Looked up from germline, CDR1 is LGHNA and CDR2 is YNFKEQ. The CDR3 loop spans 16 amino acids. The CDR3 sequence: CASSQDSGTPQETQYF. DNA of the CDR3: TGTGCCAGCAGCCAAGATAGCGGCACACCCCAAGAGACCCAGTACTTC.

This chain links TRBV25-1 with TRBJ2-7, with a weak D call TRBD2 (6 bases). CDR3 length: 15 residues. The V end was cut by 3 bases, the J end by 4 bases, with 16 bases between. Germline CDR1 reads MGHDK; CDR2 reads SYGVNS. CDR3 nucleotide sequence: TGTGCCAGCAGTGACATTCGGGCGGGGAAATACGAGCAGTACGTC. Protein product: CASSDIRAGKYEQYV.

The V call is TRBV5-6, the J call TRBJ1-2; TRBD1 matches 7 bases. Germline CDR1 and CDR2: SGHDT and YYEEEE. The V segment lost 4 bases and the J segment 4 bases; nucleotides outside the gene matches: 7. The CDR3 consists of 14 residues. CDR3 in DNA: TGTGCCAGCAGCCCTCGGGACAGCCGCTATGGCTACACCTTC. As protein: CASSPRDSRYGYTF.

The chain links TRBV19 to TRBJ1-2; D gene ambiguous. CDR1 is LNHDA, CDR2 SQIVND, per germline (reference sequence). V was trimmed by 5 bases and J by 1 base, leaving 8 bases between them. The CDR3 is 13 amino acids. This CDR3 is CASSPGFNYGYTF. The CDR3, as DNA: TGTGCCAGTAGTCCGGGTTTTAACTATGGCTACACCTTC. Supplemented by reference TRBV19 and TRBJ1-2, the full variable domain reads DGGITQSPKYLFRKEGQNVTLSCEQNLNHDAMYWYRQDPGQGLRLIYYSQIVNDFQKGDIAEGYSVSREKKESFPLTVTSAQKNPTAFYLCASSPGFNYGYTFGSGTRLTVV.

The chain couples TRBV6-1 to TRBJ2-3, with TRBD1 identical over 9 bases. CDR3 length equals 17 residues. Germline CDR1 MNHNS, CDR2 SASEGT. V shed 3 bases, J shed 3 bases, and the junction held 10 bases outside the gene matches. The CDR3 is CASSDLLQGAVTDTQYF. The CDR3 DNA reads TGTGCCAGCAGTGACCTCCTACAGGGGGCAGTAACAGATACGCAGTATTTT.

V and J are TRBV14 and TRBJ2-1, with D possibly matching TRBD2 (6 bases). This CDR3 is 15 amino acids long. CDR1 and CDR2 from the germline V gene are SGHDN and FVKESK. Trimming removed 3 bases at V and 3 bases at J, with 12 bases between. CDR3 bases: TGTGCCAGCAGCCATGTCGGGGACTTCTACAATGAGCAGTTCTTC. Its protein product is CASSHVGDFYNEQFF.

The chain has TRBV30 and TRBJ1-2, with a tentative D call TRBD1 (6 bases). Germline loops: CDR1 GTSNPN, CDR2 SVGIG (reference sequence). Trimming left V 0 bases short and J 6 bases short, with 11 bases between. The CDR3 is made up of 13 amino acids. The CDR3, as DNA: TGTGCCTGGAGTGTAACTACAGGGAATGGCTACACCTTC. This translates into CAWSVTTGNGYTF.

The chain is built from TRBV19 and TRBJ1-2, with a possible D match to TRBD1 (5 bases). Trimming removed 7 bases at V and 2 bases at J, with 11 bases between. CDR1 is LNHDA, CDR2 SQIVND, per germline (reference sequence). The CDR3 loop spans 13 amino acids. The CDR3 region is CASTLSGNYGYTF. CDR3 sequence (DNA): TGTGCCAGTACCCTGTCAGGGAACTATGGCTACACCTTC.

The chain is built from TRBV12-5 and TRBJ1-5; no clear D. This CDR3 is built from 17 residues. Germline V CDR1 and CDR2: LGHNT, FRNRAP. V was clipped by 2 bases and J by 2 bases, with 16 bases between them. The CDR3 spells CASGLYTGPAGNQPQHF. As DNA, the CDR3 is TGTGCTAGTGGTTTGTACACCGGACCGGCTGGCAATCAGCCCCAGCATTTT.

The chain uses TRBV5-1 and TRBJ2-1; no definite D call. Germline assignment: CDR1 SGHRS and CDR2 YFSETQ. The CDR3 has 17 residues. V gave up 1 base and J gave up 1 base, with 15 bases separating them. CDR3 sequence: CASSLLAPTLSYNEQFF. DNA for the CDR3: TGCGCCAGCAGCTTGTTGGCCCCGACCCTTTCCTACAATGAGCAGTTCTTC. Full variable domain (missing parts from reference TRBV5-1 and TRBJ2-1): KAGVTQTPRYLIKTRGQQVTLSCSPISGHRSVSWYQQTPGQGLQFLFEYFSETQRNKGNFPGRFSGRQFSNSRSEMNVSTLELGDSALYLCASSLLAPTLSYNEQFFGPGTRLTVL.

V gene TRBV7-3 combines with J gene TRBJ1-3, with TRBD1 matching 7 bases. The V and J ends lost 5 bases and 1 base, in that order; junction bases with no gene match: 11. CDR1 is SGHTA, CDR2 FQGTGA, per germline. The CDR3 runs to 17 residues. The CDR3 DNA follows: TGTGCCAGCAGCCAAGGGACAGCTAAAAGGTCTGGAAACACCATATATTTT. Its translation: CASSQGTAKRSGNTIYF.

The gene calls are TRBV5-1 and TRBJ2-1; a possible D gene is TRBD1 (6 bases). V lost 0 bases and J lost 7, with 11 bases in between. The CDR3 is made up of 14 amino acids. Germline assignment: CDR1 SGHRS and CDR2 YFSETQ. The CDR3 sequence: CASSLAVGANEQFF. The CDR3 DNA reads as TGCGCCAGCAGCTTGGCTGTGGGGGCAAATGAGCAGTTCTTC.

Details on this clone: At one boundary the junction diverges from the germline segment, which might be a read error. The sample holds other DNA sequences that translate to the same CDR3. J is TRBJ2-3 and V is TRBV3-1 (or the pseudogene TRBV3-2); D not resolved. Germline assignment: CDR1 LGHDT and CDR2 YNNKEL (reference sequence). This CDR3 comprises 11 residues. CDR3 nucleotide sequence: TGTGCCAGCAGCAACACCGATACGCAATATTTT. It encodes CASSNTDTQYF.

V and J are TRBV30 and TRBJ1-1; no clear D gene. There are 11 residues in the CDR3. V was pared by 4 bases and J by 0 bases, with 3 bases between. Germline V gene data show CDR1 as GTSNPN and CDR2 as SVGIG (reference sequence). The CDR3 protein is CAWILNTEAFF. CDR3 sequence (DNA): TGTGCCTGGATTTTGAACACTGAAGCTTTCTTT.

The chain uses TRBV30 and TRBJ2-1; D uncertain. Trimming pared 0 bases from V and 3 bases from J, leaving 6 bases between. Germline values: CDR1 GTSNPN, CDR2 SVGIG (reference sequence). The CDR3 runs 13 residues. Here the CDR3 reads CAWSVNFYNEQFF. The CDR3 bases are TGTGCCTGGAGTGTGAATTTCTACAATGAGCAGTTCTTC. The variable domain in full, completed from reference TRBV30 and TRBJ2-1, reads SQTIHQWPATLVQPVGSPLSLECTVEGTSNPNLYWYRQAAGRGLQLLFYSVGIGQISSEVPQNLSASRPQDRQFILSSKKLLLSDSGFYLCAWSVNFYNEQFFGPGTRLTVL.

This sequence joins TRBV5-6 and TRBJ1-2, with TRBD1 as a possible D gene (5 bases). The CDR3 runs to 15 residues. CDR1 is SGHDT and CDR2 is YYEEEE in the germline V gene. Trimming removed 0 bases from V and 7 bases from J, with 16 bases in between. The CDR3 DNA reads TGTGCCAGCAGCTTGGGGCAGAGGGGTAGCTCTGGCTACACCTTC. Translated: CASSLGQRGSSGYTF.

This clone was recorded once. The V call is TRBV10-2, the J call TRBJ1-6; TRBD1 might be the D (6 bases). CDR1 and CDR2 (germline): WSHSY, SAAADI. There are 15 residues in the CDR3. The V and J ends lost 6 bases and 8 bases respectively, with 17 bases between them. The CDR3 spells CASRLQGMRYSPLHF. The CDR3 nucleotides are TGCGCCAGCAGGCTACAGGGTATGAGGTATTCACCCCTCCACTTT.